This entry concerns a single T cell receptor (beta chain). CDR1 SEHNR and CDR2 FQNEAQ come from the germline V gene (reference sequence). The CDR3 has 12 residues. V lost 1 base and J lost 8, with 8 bases in between. This specimen belongs to a study of cytomegalovirus exposure and HLA in healthy donors. At the level of the study: The roughly 110 validation repertoires were produced on the same platform as the 670 or so repertoires of the first cohort. This was reported in a later analysis.

Sequenced by immunoSEQ multiplex PCR; TCRdb stores in-frame clones only, minus some. The sample has over 85,000 clones, around 96% seen once; the top ten hold 0.89%. The receptor was isolated from a woman between 18 and 30 years old in good health and CMV-seronegative. This rearrangement joins TRBV7-9 to TRBJ1-1; D remains ambiguous. The sample taken for sequencing was PBMCs. The CDR3 loop is CASSLGSEEAFF. CDR3 in DNA: TGTGCCAGCAGCTTAGGGAGTGAGGAAGCTTTCTTT.